One sample yielded the 32 T cell receptor beta chains listed below, sequenced in a study of cytomegalovirus exposure and HLA in healthy donors. The PCR contained 60 Vbeta and 13 Jbeta primers. Profiled with immunoSEQ multiplex PCR; TCRdb holds only in-frame clones, not every one. The data show about 120,000 clones, around 69% seen once. Source material: PBMCs. These receptors came from a woman aged 35 to 49 in good health and CMV-seropositive.

V and J are TRBV5-4 and TRBJ1-6; D might be TRBD1 (5 bases). Germline lookup yields CDR1 SGHNT and CDR2 YYREEE (reference sequence). This CDR3 is built from 14 residues. The ends were cut back, 3 bases at V and 7 bases at J, with 11 bases in the middle. The CDR3, as DNA: TGTGCCAGCAGCTATCAGGGAGGGAATTCACCCCTCCACTTT. This sequence encodes CASSYQGGNSPLHF.

V and J are TRBV7-8 and TRBJ1-5; TRBD1 matches at 10 bases. After removal of 2 bases from V and 0 bases from J, the junction contained 10 bases not matched to a gene. This CDR3 region has 19 residues. Germline CDR1 SGHVS, CDR2 FQNEAQ. In DNA form, the CDR3 reads TGTGCCAGCAGCTTACATCGGGACAGGGGAATTGATAGCAATCAGCCCCAGCATTTT. It encodes CASSLHRDRGIDSNQPQHF.

The V call is TRBV5-4, the J call TRBJ1-2; 9 bases are shared with TRBD1. The CDR3 consists of 13 residues. Trimming cost V 5 bases and J 6 bases; bases outside gene matches: 5. The germline V gene has CDR1 SGHNT and CDR2 YYREEE (reference sequence). The CDR3 sequence is CASRMTGGDGYTF. For the CDR3, the DNA is TGTGCCAGCAGGATGACAGGGGGTGATGGCTACACCTTC.

This clone was picked up a small number of times. The chain couples TRBV2 to TRBJ1-4; D is possibly TRBD1 (5 bases). Trimming took 3 bases from V and 7 from J, leaving 12 bases between them. The CDR3 spans 14 residues. Germline CDR1 reads SNHLY; CDR2 reads FYNNEI. Written as DNA, the CDR3 is TGTGCCAGCAGTGAGGGGGGGACTTTTGAAAAACTGTTTTTT. This encodes CASSEGGTFEKLFF.

V is TRBV7-2 and J is TRBJ1-5; the match to TRBD1 covers 8 bases. Looked up from germline, CDR1 is SGHTA and CDR2 is FQGNSA. The CDR3 loop spans 14 amino acids. With V trimmed by 6 bases and J by 6 bases, 7 bases remained unmatched. The CDR3 DNA reads TGTGCCAGCAGTCCTGACAGGGGCGGTCAGCCCCAGCATTTT. Encoded protein: CASSPDRGGQPQHF.

This clone was recorded a few times. The CDR3 loop reads CASSQEHRWDTEAFF. The CDR3 nucleotides read TGCGCCAGCAGCCAAGAACACAGGTGGGACACTGAAGCTTTCTTT. The chain carries TRBV4-3 and TRBJ1-1; weak D call: TRBD1 (5 bases). There are 15 residues in the CDR3. V was shortened by 0 bases and J by 3 bases, with 11 bases between the two germline ends. Germline lookup yields CDR1 LGHNA and CDR2 YSLEER.

This clone was found a few times. The V call is TRBV5-4, the J call TRBJ2-2; 9 nucleotides line up with TRBD1. This CDR3 is built from 16 residues. Looked up from germline, CDR1 is SGHNT and CDR2 is YYREEE (reference sequence). V lost 4 bases to trimming and J lost 1 base; unmatched junction nucleotides: 5. CDR3 loop: CASSAGQGLNTGELFF. As DNA, the CDR3 is TGTGCCAGCAGCGCCGGACAGGGGCTGAACACCGGGGAGCTGTTTTTT. The whole variable domain, filled in from reference TRBV5-4 and TRBJ2-2, reads ETGVTQSPTHLIKTRGQQVTLRCSSQSGHNTVSWYQQALGQGPQFIFQYYREEENGRGNFPPRFSGLQFPNYSSELNVNALELDDSALYLCASSAGQGLNTGELFFGEGSRLTVL.

The chain employs TRBV13 and TRBJ2-7; 11 positions agree with TRBD1. Germline-derived CDR1 and CDR2 are PRHDT and FYEKMQ (reference sequence). This CDR3 contains 15 residues. V was clipped by 6 bases and J by 5 bases; unmatched bases: 9. CDR3 loop: CASSSSGTGGNEQYF. CDR3 sequence (DNA): TGTGCCAGCAGTTCCTCCGGGACAGGGGGTAACGAGCAGTACTTC.

The V and J genes are TRBV29-1 and TRBJ2-5, with 14 bases aligning to TRBD2. The germline V gene encodes CDR1 SQVTM and CDR2 ANQGSEA. CDR3 length: 13 residues. After removal of 7 bases from V and 5 bases from J, the junction contained 3 bases not matched to a gene. The chain's CDR3 is CSARTSGGETQYF. In DNA, the CDR3 is TGCAGCGCCCGGACTAGCGGGGGGGAGACCCAGTACTTC.

The gene calls are TRBV2 and TRBJ2-5; 10 nucleotides match TRBD2. Germline V gene lookup returns CDR1 SNHLY and CDR2 FYNNEI. This CDR3 region has 15 residues. Germline trimming cut 4 bases from V and 4 bases from J; bases unmatched to any gene: 6. CDR3 amino acids: CASSAVAGGRETQYF. The DNA of the CDR3 is TGTGCCAGCAGTGCCGTAGCGGGGGGCCGAGAGACCCAGTACTTC.

The chain recombines TRBV7-2 with TRBJ1-5, with unresolved D. The germline V gene has CDR1 SGHTA and CDR2 FQGNSA. V lost 2 bases and J lost 0, with 8 bases in between. This CDR3 contains 15 residues. The CDR3 loop reads CASSLLSVSNQPQHF. CDR3 nucleotides: TGTGCCAGCAGCTTATTGTCAGTTAGCAATCAGCCCCAGCATTTT.

The gene calls are TRBV7-9 and TRBJ2-5; D is undetermined. CDR1 is SEHNR and CDR2 is FQNEAQ in the germline V gene (reference sequence). V was trimmed by 4 bases and J by 1 base, leaving 10 bases between them. The CDR3 is made up of 14 amino acids. This CDR3 reads CASSSYQAQETQYF. The CDR3 nucleotides are TGTGCCAGCAGCTCCTATCAGGCCCAAGAGACCCAGTACTTC.

The chain has TRBV7-9 and TRBJ1-1; the D gene is possibly TRBD1 (5 bases). CDR1 and CDR2 (germline): SEHNR, FQNEAQ (reference sequence). This CDR3 region has 13 residues. V shed 2 bases and J shed 3 bases, with 7 bases lying between them. CDR3 in DNA: TGTGCCAGCAGCTTAATAGGGGACACTGAAGCTTTCTTT. Amino acid sequence: CASSLIGDTEAFF.

As regards this clone: A read error may account for a junction end that differs from germline. The J gene is TRBJ1-6, the V gene TRBV6-1; D is uncertain. This CDR3 spans 17 amino acids. Germline V CDR1 and CDR2: MNHNS, SASEGT. CDR3 region: CTSSEAAASSYNSPLHF. CDR3 in DNA: TGTACCAGCAGTGAAGCAGCAGCGAGCTCCTATAATTCACCCCTCCACTTT.

About this clone: Within the sample, other DNA sequences also encode this same CDR3. This chain uses TRBV5-1 with TRBJ1-5, with D possibly being TRBD1 (6 bases). The CDR3 covers 13 residues. CDR1 and CDR2 (germline): SGHRS, YFSETQ. V lost 0 bases and J 5 bases, leaving 6 bases between the germline ends. CDR3 protein: CASSLDRDQPQHF. Written as DNA, the CDR3 is TGCGCCAGCAGCTTGGACAGGGATCAGCCCCAGCATTTT.

V gene TRBV6-1 combines with J gene TRBJ1-2; perhaps TRBD1 as D (5 bases). CDR3 size: 14 residues. CDR1 is MNHNS, CDR2 SASEGT, per germline. V dropped 6 bases and J dropped 4 bases, with 15 bases sitting between them. CDR3 sequence (DNA): TGTGCCAGCAGCGCGTGGGGCATCTCCTATGGCTACACCTTC. Protein: CASSAWGISYGYTF.

This clone was seen only a few times. V gene TRBV4-2 combines with J gene TRBJ2-2; possible D gene TRBD1, 5 bases. Germline lookup yields CDR1 LGHNA and CDR2 YNFKEQ. Trimming shortened V by 1 base and J by 4 bases, and 16 bases separated the two germline ends. The CDR3 length is 17 residues. The CDR3 coding sequence is TGTGCCAGCAGCCAAGGGTGGGCAGGGATTGTCACCGGGGAGCTGTTTTTT. Protein product: CASSQGWAGIVTGELFF.

The chain is built from TRBV4-2 and TRBJ2-7; 7 positions agree with TRBD1. Germline trimming cut 1 base from V and 2 bases from J; bases unmatched to any gene: 14. The germline V gene encodes CDR1 LGHNA and CDR2 YNFKEQ. The CDR3 has 18 residues. The CDR3 DNA is TGTGCCAGCAGCCAAGTTGGGTCGGGGACAGTGGGCGCCTACGAGCAGTACTTC. As protein: CASSQVGSGTVGAYEQYF.

This chain uses TRBV7-9 with TRBJ1-2; TRBD1 matches at 10 bases. V shed 4 bases, J shed 4 bases, and the junction held 6 bases outside the gene matches. The germline CDR1 and CDR2 sequences are SEHNR and FQNEAQ (reference sequence). This CDR3 region has 15 residues. CDR3 amino acids: CASSSTGGAIYGYTF. CDR3 DNA: TGTGCCAGCAGCTCGACAGGGGGCGCAATCTATGGCTACACCTTC.

CDR3 residues: CASSFSGQFSGNTIYF. DNA of the CDR3: TGTGCCAGCAGCTTTTCGGGACAATTCTCTGGAAACACCATATATTTT. The gene calls are TRBV5-4 and TRBJ1-3, with D perhaps matching TRBD1 (6 bases). This CDR3 region has 16 residues. Germline assignment: CDR1 SGHNT and CDR2 YYREEE (reference sequence). V shed 2 bases and J shed 0 bases, with 12 bases lying between them.

The chain has TRBV29-1 and TRBJ2-7; TRBD1 agrees at 7 bases. The germline gives CDR1 SQVTM, CDR2 ANQGSEA. With 5 bases clipped from V and 3 bases from J, the junction kept 10 bases outside the gene matches. This CDR3 is built from 14 residues. The CDR3 nucleotides are TGCAGCGTTCAAAACAGGGGTCCGTTCTACGAGCAGTACTTC. It codes for CSVQNRGPFYEQYF.

This sequence joins TRBV5-4 and TRBJ1-6, with TRBD1 matching over 9 bases. The CDR3 has 15 residues. Trimming took 3 bases from V and 8 from J; bases not matched to a gene: 6. Looked up from germline, CDR1 is SGHNT and CDR2 is YYREEE (reference sequence). The CDR3 coding sequence is TGTGCCAGCAGCTCCGGGACAGGGCGGGATTCACCCCTCCACTTT. Translated: CASSSGTGRDSPLHF.

This chain connects TRBV7-9 to TRBJ2-1; D is possibly TRBD1 (6 bases). Germline lookup yields CDR1 SEHNR and CDR2 FQNEAQ (reference sequence). V lost 2 bases and J 0 bases, leaving 17 bases between the germline ends. The CDR3 has 18 residues. CDR3 sequence: CASSLQLQQGRSYNEQFF. The CDR3 region has the DNA TGTGCCAGCAGCTTACAATTACAACAGGGTCGCTCCTACAATGAGCAGTTCTTC.

This clone was found once. J is TRBJ1-1 and V is TRBV13, with D hard to call. Trimming stripped 4 bases from V and 1 base from J, with 7 bases between. Germline CDR1 is PRHDT and CDR2 is FYEKMQ (reference sequence). The CDR3 has 13 amino acids. CDR3 sequence (DNA): TGTGCCAGCAGCTCCGGAGAGAACACTGAAGCTTTCTTT. It translates to CASSSGENTEAFF.

A remark on this clone: This specimen includes other DNA sequences encoding the same CDR3. V usage is TRBV2 and J usage is TRBJ1-5, with 9 bases aligning to TRBD1. V shed 8 bases, J shed 4 bases, and the junction held 3 bases outside the gene matches. Germline-derived CDR1 and CDR2 are SNHLY and FYNNEI. CDR3 length equals 13 residues. The CDR3 nucleotides read TGTGCCAGCTCGGACAGGGGAAATCAGCCCCAGCATTTT. This sequence encodes CASSDRGNQPQHF.

The chain joins TRBV4-3 to TRBJ2-3; maybe TRBD1 (5 bases). There are 14 residues in the CDR3. V shed 0 bases and J shed 2 bases, with 6 bases lying between them. The germline V gene has CDR1 LGHNA and CDR2 YSLEER. The CDR3 here is CASSQEGATDTQYF. The CDR3 DNA is TGCGCCAGCAGCCAAGAAGGGGCCACAGATACGCAGTATTTT.

CDR3 in DNA: TGTGCCAGCAGTCCTCGTGACGGGAGCCTCTATGGCTACACCTTC. Its protein product is CASSPRDGSLYGYTF. V usage is TRBV6-6 and J usage is TRBJ1-2; D unclear. CDR1 and CDR2 from the germline V gene are MNHNY and SVGAGI (reference sequence). Deletions cut 5 bases from V and 4 bases from J, with 17 bases between. This CDR3 has 15 residues.

J is TRBJ1-6 and V is TRBV5-6; D gene uncertain. Germline V lookup: CDR1 SGHDT, CDR2 YYEEEE. This CDR3 has 12 amino acids. V lost 0 bases and J 8 bases, leaving 3 bases between the germline ends. The DNA of the CDR3 is TGTGCCAGCAGCTTGGTCGATTCACCCCTCCACTTT. Its translation is CASSLVDSPLHF. Combining the CDR3 with reference TRBV5-6 and TRBJ1-6 gives the whole variable domain DAGVTQSPTHLIKTRGQQVTLRCSPKSGHDTVSWYQQALGQGPQFIFQYYEEEERQRGNFPDRFSGHQFPNYSSELNVNALLLGDSALYLCASSLVDSPLHFGNGTRLTVT.

Details on this clone: An end of the junction differs from the germline gene, which may be a read error. The chain has TRBV4-2 and TRBJ1-1; 10 bases fit TRBD1. The CDR3 contains 15 residues. The germline gives CDR1 LGHNA, CDR2 YNFKEQ. The CDR3 sequence: CASRQVTGGNTEAFF. CDR3 nucleotides: TGTGCCAGCCGCCAAGTGACAGGGGGCAACACTGAAGCTTTCTTT.

The chain combines TRBV5-4 with TRBJ2-5, with 11 bases identical to TRBD1. Germline CDR1 SGHNT, CDR2 YYREEE (reference sequence). CDR3 length: 15 amino acids. The ends lost 0 bases at V and 5 bases at J; junction bases unmatched: 3. CDR3 sequence (DNA): TGTGCCAGCAGCTTGGGGACAGGGGGCGATGAGACCCAGTACTTC. Translating it yields CASSLGTGGDETQYF.

The chain combines TRBV5-6 with TRBJ1-1, with 9 nucleotides matching TRBD1. The trim removed 2 bases at V and 5 bases at J, leaving 1 base unmatched. The CDR3 is 13 amino acids. Germline CDR1 is SGHDT and CDR2 is YYEEEE. The CDR3 here is CASSFGTGTEAFF. CDR3 nucleotide sequence: TGTGCCAGCAGCTTTGGGACAGGGACTGAAGCTTTCTTT.

Remarks on this clone: A much larger clone differs by one base, so this may be a read error. This sequence joins TRBV7-9 and TRBJ1-2; D unresolved. The CDR3 has 12 amino acids. CDR1 SEHNR and CDR2 FQNEAQ come from the germline V gene (reference sequence). V was clipped by 2 bases and J by 3 bases, with 4 bases between them. The CDR3 spells CASSLTDYGYTF. The CDR3 DNA reads TGTGCCAGCAGCTTAACAGACTATGGCTACACCTTC. The full variable domain, rest sourced from reference TRBV7-9 and TRBJ1-2, is DTGVSQNPRHKITKRGQNVTFRCDPISEHNRLYWYRQTLGQGPEFLTYFQNEAQLEKSRLLSDRFSAERPKGSFSTLEIQRTEQGDSAMYLCASSLTDYGYTFGSGTRLTVV.